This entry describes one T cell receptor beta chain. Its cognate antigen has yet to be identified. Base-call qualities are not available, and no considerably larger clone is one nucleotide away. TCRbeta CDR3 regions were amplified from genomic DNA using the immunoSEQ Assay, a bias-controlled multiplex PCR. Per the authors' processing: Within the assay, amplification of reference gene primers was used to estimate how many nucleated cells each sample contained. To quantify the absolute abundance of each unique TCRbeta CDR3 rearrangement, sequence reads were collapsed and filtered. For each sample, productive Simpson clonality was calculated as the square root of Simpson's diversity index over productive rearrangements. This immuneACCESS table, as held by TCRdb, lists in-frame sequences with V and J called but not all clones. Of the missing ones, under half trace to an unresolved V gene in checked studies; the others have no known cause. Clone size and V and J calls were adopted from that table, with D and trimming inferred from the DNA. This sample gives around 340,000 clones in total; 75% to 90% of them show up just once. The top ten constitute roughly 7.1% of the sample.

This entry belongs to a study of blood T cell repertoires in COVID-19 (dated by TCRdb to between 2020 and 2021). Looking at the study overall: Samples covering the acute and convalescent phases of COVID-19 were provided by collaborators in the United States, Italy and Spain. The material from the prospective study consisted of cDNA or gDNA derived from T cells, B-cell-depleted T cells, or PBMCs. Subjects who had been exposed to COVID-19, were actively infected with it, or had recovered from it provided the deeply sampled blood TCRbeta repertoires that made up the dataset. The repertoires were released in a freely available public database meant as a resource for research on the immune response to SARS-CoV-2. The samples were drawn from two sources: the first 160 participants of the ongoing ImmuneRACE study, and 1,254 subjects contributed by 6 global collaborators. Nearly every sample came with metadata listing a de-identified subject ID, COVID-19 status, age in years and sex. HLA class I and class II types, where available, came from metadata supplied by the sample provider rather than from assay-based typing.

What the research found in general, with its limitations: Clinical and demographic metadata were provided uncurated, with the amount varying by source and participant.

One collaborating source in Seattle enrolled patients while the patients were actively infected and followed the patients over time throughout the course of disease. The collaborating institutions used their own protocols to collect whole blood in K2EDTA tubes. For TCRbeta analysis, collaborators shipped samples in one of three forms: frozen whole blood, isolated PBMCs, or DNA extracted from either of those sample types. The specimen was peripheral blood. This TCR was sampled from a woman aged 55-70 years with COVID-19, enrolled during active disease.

The bases are TGCGCCAGCAGCTTGGGGGAGACCTCACCCCTCCACTTT. Translation gives CASSLGETSPLHF. The sequence links TRBV5-1 to TRBJ1-6, with the D segment identity uncertain. Counted from cysteine to phenylalanine, this CDR3 has 13 amino acids. Only CDR3 DNA remains: 39 bases, in frame from the first base. CDR1 SGHRS and CDR2 YFSETQ are derived from the germline V gene. The junction shows trimming of 0 bases on V and 10 bases on J, plus 8 bases between the germline ends.